This T cell receptor beta chain derives from a study of early T cells in non-severe SARS-CoV-2 infection. Study-level information: Chains were not paired, and sequencing was done on bulk RNA from unsorted whole blood.

TCRdb itself ran the 5' RACE reads through MiXCR, one entry per CDR3 protein. The sample lists roughly 41,000 distinct CDR3 sequences; approximately 5.9% were seen once. Of note for this clonotype: This may stem from a read error, because a much larger clone lies one nucleotide away.

The TCR was taken from an adult who was a healthcare worker with PCR-confirmed SARS-CoV-2 infection or an uninfected control (not recorded which). The starting material was whole blood, obtained at baseline.

CDR3 bases: TGCAGTGCTACGTTGTGGGCACTAAACGATCAGTACTTC. It translates to CSATLWALNDQYF. The chain has TRBV20-1 and TRBJ2-7; D is unclear. The CDR3 loop spans 13 amino acids. Germline CDR1 DFQATT, CDR2 SNEGSKA (reference sequence).